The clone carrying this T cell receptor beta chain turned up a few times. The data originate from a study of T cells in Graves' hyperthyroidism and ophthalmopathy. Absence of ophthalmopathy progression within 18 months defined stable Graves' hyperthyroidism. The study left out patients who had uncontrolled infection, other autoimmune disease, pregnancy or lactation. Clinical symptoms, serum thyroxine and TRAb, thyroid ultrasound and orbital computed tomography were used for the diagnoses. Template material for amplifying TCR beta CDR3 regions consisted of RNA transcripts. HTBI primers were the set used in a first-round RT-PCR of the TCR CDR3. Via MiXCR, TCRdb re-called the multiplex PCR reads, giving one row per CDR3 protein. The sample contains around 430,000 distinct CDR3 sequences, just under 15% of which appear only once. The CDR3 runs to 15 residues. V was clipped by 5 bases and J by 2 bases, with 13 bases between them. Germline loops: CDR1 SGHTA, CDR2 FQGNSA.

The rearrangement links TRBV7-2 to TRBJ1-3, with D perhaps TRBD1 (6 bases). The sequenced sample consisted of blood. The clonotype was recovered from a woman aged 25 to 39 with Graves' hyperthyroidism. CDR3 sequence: CASSTQSGAGNTIYF. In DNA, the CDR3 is TGTGCCAGCAGCACGCAATCAGGGGCTGGAAACACCATATATTTT. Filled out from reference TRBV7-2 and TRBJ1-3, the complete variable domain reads GAGVSQSPSNKVTEKGKDVELRCDPISGHTALYWYRQSLGQGLEFLIYFQGNSAPDKSGLPSDRFSAERTGGSVSTLTIQRTQQEDSAVYLCASSTQSGAGNTIYFGEGSWLTVV.